This entry lists 2 T cell receptor beta chains sequenced from one sample in a study of blood T cell repertoires in COVID-19. Libraries were prepared by immunoSEQ multiplex PCR; TCRdb keeps only in-frame clonotypes and omits some of them. This table has about 80,000 clones, roughly 88% appearing once. Sequenced: peripheral blood. Source of these receptors: a woman aged 80 or over with acute or convalescent COVID-19.

This sequence joins TRBV3-1 (or the pseudogene TRBV3-2) and TRBJ2-3; 12 positions agree with TRBD2. The CDR3 contains 15 residues. The trim removed 6 bases at V and 3 bases at J, leaving 4 bases unmatched. Germline V lookup: CDR1 LGHDT, CDR2 YNNKEL (reference sequence). CDR3 DNA: TGTGCCAGCAGTCTAGCGGGGGGGCCGACAGATACGCAGTATTTT. This gives the protein CASSLAGGPTDTQYF.

The chain joins TRBV7-2 to TRBJ1-5; possible D gene TRBD1, 6 bases. Trimming took off 5 bases at V and 0 bases at J, with 8 bases between the two ends. The CDR3 contains 14 residues. Germline V gene sequence: CDR1 SGHTA, CDR2 FQGNSA. In DNA form, the CDR3 reads TGTGCCAGCAGCCCACAGGGTAGCAATCAGCCCCAGCATTTT. This encodes CASSPQGSNQPQHF.